A selection of T cell receptor beta chains follows, all from one sample in a study of blood T cell repertoires in COVID-19. Some clones are missing from TCRdb's copy, which holds only in-frame ones; the method was immunoSEQ multiplex PCR. The table includes roughly 250,000 clones, over 80% detected once. Specimen: peripheral blood. Source of these receptors: a woman aged 55-69 years with active or convalescent COVID-19. CDR3s include the opening cysteine and the closing phenylalanine or tryptophan. A D gene is named only where the DNA matches it firmly. Clone size appears in some rows only: once, few, many, or a class for an expanded clone.

TRBJ2-3,.,.,TRBV19,TGTGCCAGTAGTCCCCGGACGGCGGGCTTCACAGATACGCAGTATTTT,CASSPRTAGFTDTQYF
TRBJ2-1,once,TRBD2,TRBV19,TGTGCCAGTAGTACCCGCGCGGGAGGCTCCTACAATGAGCAGTTCTTC,CASSTRAGGSYNEQFF
TRBJ2-1,.,.,TRBV5-6,TGTGCCAGCAGCTTTCTAGAACGATATGAGCAGTTCTTC,CASSFLERYEQFF
TRBJ1-1,.,.,TRBV11-1,TGTGCCAGCAGCTTCCCCGGCAGGGGCTCTGCTTTCTTT,CASSFPGRGSAFF
TRBJ1-2,few,TRBD1,TRBV7-2,TGTGCCAGCAGCTTAGACAGGGGTTTTCGGGGCTACACCTTC,CASSLDRGFRGYTF
TRBJ1-2,.,.,TRBV9,TGTGCCAGCAGCCCCCGTACTGGTGCTTATGGCTACACCTTC,CASSPRTGAYGYTF
TRBJ1-1,.,.,TRBV2,TGTGCCAGCACCCGTGCGCCCCCCGCCGAGAACACTGAAGCTTTCTTT,CASTRAPPAENTEAFF
TRBJ2-2,.,TRBD2,TRBV5-4,TGTGCCAGCAGCCTAGAGCCTAGCGGGGGACCCACCGGGGAGCTGTTTTTT,CASSLEPSGGPTGELFF
TRBJ2-3,.,TRBD2,TRBV2,TGTGCCAGTCGTGTAGGACTAGCGTCAGATACGCAGTATTTT,CASRVGLASDTQYF
TRBJ1-6,.,.,TRBV19,TGTGCCAGTAGACGACAGGATAATTCACCCCTCCACTTT,CASRRQDNSPLHF
TRBJ1-2,.,TRBD1,TRBV2,TGTGCCAGCAGCGACAGGGTAATAGCTAACTATGGCTACACCTTC,CASSDRVIANYGYTF
TRBJ1-1,.,.,TRBV7-2,TGTGCCAGCAGCAACCAGGGTGCTCAAACTGAAGCTTTCTTT,CASSNQGAQTEAFF
TRBJ2-3,.,TRBD2,TRBV9,TGTGCCAGCAGCGCCCCTCTAGCGGGAGGGCCAACAGATACGCAGTATTTT,CASSAPLAGGPTDTQYF
TRBJ2-7,.,TRBD2,TRBV6-2/TRBV6-3,TGTGCCAGCAGCCCGACTAGCGGGAACTACGAGCAGTACTTC,CASSPTSGNYEQYF
TRBJ2-1,few,TRBD2,TRBV6-6,TGTGCCAGCAGTCCCCCAACTAGCGGGGAAATTTACAATGAGCAGTTCTTC,CASSPPTSGEIYNEQFF
TRBJ1-1,.,.,TRBV3-1/TRBV3-2,TGTGCCAGCAGCCAAGATCCCGGACAGAGCACTGAAGCTTTCTTT,CASSQDPGQSTEAFF
TRBJ1-3,few,.,TRBV7-9,TGTGCCAGCAGCCACGGTGGCTCTGGAAACACCATATATTTT,CASSHGGSGNTIYF
TRBJ2-7,.,TRBD1,TRBV7-8,TGTGCCAGCAGCTTAGACTGGGGACAGGCCTCCTACGAGCAGTACTTC,CASSLDWGQASYEQYF
TRBJ1-5,.,TRBD1,TRBV28,TGTGCCAGCTTTTCAGGGGACAGTCAGCCCCAGCATTTT,CASFSGDSQPQHF
TRBJ1-4,.,TRBD1,TRBV6-4,TGTGCCAGCAGTGAGGGGACAGGAGACAATGAAAAACTGTTTTTT,CASSEGTGDNEKLFF
TRBJ2-5,.,.,TRBV5-1,TGCGCCAGCAGCTGGGTTAGCGTGAGCCAAGAGACCCAGTACTTC,CASSWVSVSQETQYF
TRBJ2-1,.,.,TRBV11-2,TGTGCCAGCAGCTTCAACAGGCTCTCCTACAATGAGCAGTTCTTC,CASSFNRLSYNEQFF
TRBJ2-1,.,TRBD2,TRBV2,TGTGCCACCCAGCCCAACTGGATGACTAGCGGGAGCTACAATGAGCAGTTCTTC,CATQPNWMTSGSYNEQFF
TRBJ2-5,.,TRBD2,TRBV6-1,TGTGCCAGCAGTGAAGGAAGTAGCGGGGGGGTAGAGACCCAGTACTTC,CASSEGSSGGVETQYF
TRBJ2-1,.,.,TRBV24-1,TGTGCCACCAGTGATCTAAAGGGGTCCTCTGGGAACAATGAGCAGTTCTTC,CATSDLKGSSGNNEQFF
TRBJ2-1,.,.,TRBV11-3,TGTGCCAGCAGCCCAGGGCTGGGCGAGCAGTTCTTC,CASSPGLGEQFF
TRBJ2-1,.,TRBD2,TRBV19,TGTGCCAGCGCCCCGGGACTAGCGCCCAACAATGAGCAGTTCTTC,CASAPGLAPNNEQFF
TRBJ2-1,.,.,TRBV11-2,TGTGCCAGCAGCTTAGTGGGGACTTTCAATGAGCAGTTCTTC,CASSLVGTFNEQFF
TRBJ2-5,few,.,TRBV18,TGTGCCAGCTCACCTAATTACAGGGAGGAGACCCAGTACTTC,CASSPNYREETQYF
TRBJ1-5,.,.,TRBV6-5,TGTGCCAGCAGTTACCAGAGAAGAGGGCAGCCCCAGCATTTT,CASSYQRRGQPQHF
TRBJ2-7,few,.,TRBV10-1,TGCGCCAGCAGTCCGAGTGGCGGGACCCCCTACGAGCAGTACTTC,CASSPSGGTPYEQYF
TRBJ1-2,.,TRBD1,TRBV19,TGTGCCAGTAGTAGAGGGACAGCTAACTATGGCTACACCTTC,CASSRGTANYGYTF
TRBJ1-1,.,.,TRBV5-1,TGCGCCAGCAGCTTGGCGGGACACGCGAACACTGAAGCTTTCTTT,CASSLAGHANTEAFF
TRBJ2-1,.,TRBD2,TRBV18,TGTGCCAGCTCACCGCGGACTAGCGGGGCCTACAATGAGCAGTTCTTC,CASSPRTSGAYNEQFF
TRBJ2-1,.,.,TRBV24-1,TGTGCCACCAGTGAGGAGGTAGGTGAGCAGTTCTTC,CATSEEVGEQFF
TRBJ1-2,.,TRBD1,TRBV6-5,TGTGCCAGCAACCCGACAGGGACTAGCTATGGCTACACCTTC,CASNPTGTSYGYTF
TRBJ2-7,.,TRBD2,TRBV19,TGTGCCAGTAGTATTCTAGCGGGAGTTTACGAGCAGTACTTC,CASSILAGVYEQYF
TRBJ2-7,.,TRBD1,TRBV27,TGTGCCAGCCGGAACGACAGGGGGCAAAACTACGAGCAGTACTTC,CASRNDRGQNYEQYF
TRBJ1-6,few,.,TRBV30,TGTGCCTGGAGTGCCGGGGGGCAGAATTCACCCCTCCACTTT,CAWSAGGQNSPLHF
TRBJ2-1,.,TRBD1,TRBV24-1,TGTGCCACCAGTGACTCCATTGGACAGGGGGCCCTCGATGAGCAGTTCTTC,CATSDSIGQGALDEQFF
TRBJ1-2,.,.,TRBV4-1,TGCGCCAGCAGAAAAACCTTAGGGGCTAACTATGGCTACACCTTC,CASRKTLGANYGYTF
TRBJ2-3,.,.,TRBV21-1,TGTGCCAGCAGCGCACTAGATACTAGCACAGATACGCAGTATTTT,CASSALDTSTDTQYF